This T cell receptor beta chain was obtained from a study of synovial regulatory T cells in juvenile arthritis. Study-wide results and limits: Inflammation-associated Treg cells in blood had less TCR diversity than the remaining blood Treg cells.

Produced via immunoSEQ multiplex PCR; TCRdb's table is partial and in-frame only. In total, the table holds 8,000 to 10,000 clones. The approximately eleven donors had active juvenile idiopathic arthritis, with 3 polyarticular and 8 oligoarticular cases. Regarding this clone: The antigen is undetermined.

Germline V lookup: CDR1 WSHSY, CDR2 SAAADI. The CDR3 spans 15 residues. No DNA sequence was recorded. Source material: Treg cells from blood. Subset noted: remaining (HLA-DR-negative) circulating blood Treg cells. This chain uses TRBV10-2 with TRBJ1-5; the TRBD1 assignment by TCRdb is unverifiable without DNA. This TCR came from a donor between 2 and 35 years old with juvenile idiopathic arthritis. This chain's CDR3 is CASSPGGSNNQPQHF.